The 24 T cell receptor beta chains presented below share a single source sample, sequenced in a study of blood T cells in healthy people across ages. Then a second PCR, running about 6 to 12 cycles, was carried out with a sample-barcoded 5' primer and a J-beta primer mix. TCRdb reanalysed the 5' RACE reads using MiXCR and keeps one entry per CDR3 protein. The table lists 1.5 million to 2 million distinct CDR3 sequences, 49% of them singletons. Sequencing was done on a sample of blood. Every receptor here comes from a woman between 35 and 50 years old in good health.

This clonotype appeared a few times. This chain connects TRBV7-9 to TRBJ2-1; D may match TRBD1 or TRBD2 (7 bases each). V lost 7 bases and J 2 bases, leaving 15 bases between the germline ends. Germline V CDR1 and CDR2: SEHNR, FQNEAQ (reference sequence). CDR3 length: 15 residues. The CDR3 DNA is TGTGCCAGCACCCAGGGGGGGGTTGCCTACAATGAGCAGTTCTTC. Translated: CASTQGGVAYNEQFF.

V is TRBV27 and J is TRBJ1-6; D not certain. V was clipped by 4 bases and J by 6 bases, with 10 bases between them. The CDR3 runs 14 residues. From germline, CDR1 is MNHEY and CDR2 SMNVEV (reference sequence). The CDR3 sequence: CASSYGDSNSPLHF. The CDR3 DNA reads as TGTGCCAGCAGTTATGGGGATAGTAATTCACCCCTCCACTTT.

This clonotype was observed a handful of times. This rearrangement joins TRBV4-2 to TRBJ2-7; D is ambiguous. V lost 5 bases to trimming and J lost 2 bases, with 13 bases between them. Germline lookup yields CDR1 LGHNA and CDR2 YNFKEQ. The CDR3 runs 14 residues. CDR3 coding DNA: TGTGCCAGCAGCAGCCCCACCGTTCCCTACGAGCAGTACTTC. Its translation is CASSSPTVPYEQYF.

In this sample, this clonotype turned up a few times. The V and J genes are TRBV6-1 and TRBJ1-5; a possible D gene is TRBD1 (5 bases). The CDR3 is made up of 17 amino acids. From germline, CDR1 is MNHNS and CDR2 SASEGT. With 5 bases removed from V and 9 bases from J, the gap between germline ends came to 26 bases. CDR3 nucleotide sequence: TGTGCCAGCAGTAGATATCACATTGACAGTGGCATCGGGCCCCAGCATTTT. It encodes CASSRYHIDSGIGPQHF.

In DNA form, the CDR3 reads TGCGCCAGCAGCCAAGACCGGGACCGATCTTATGGCTACACCTTC. Encoded protein: CASSQDRDRSYGYTF. The chain carries TRBV4-3 and TRBJ1-2, with D possibly TRBD1 on 5 matching bases. The CDR3 covers 15 residues. Deletions cut 0 bases from V and 5 bases from J, with 13 bases between. Looked up from germline, CDR1 is LGHNA and CDR2 is YSLEER.

To note about this clonotype: Its ends do not fully match the called genes, so a read error is possible. This rearrangement joins TRBV20-1 to TRBJ2-3; tentatively, D is TRBD2 (7 bases). The CDR3 spans 14 residues. Per the germline V gene, CDR1 is DFQATT and CDR2 is SNEGSKA (reference sequence). CDR3 in amino acids: CSAKGGAWTDMQYF. CDR3 DNA sequence: TGCAGTGCTAAAGGGGGGGCCTGGACAGATATGCAGTATTTT.

V and J are TRBV14 and TRBJ2-3; D gene unclear. There are 15 residues in the CDR3. Trimming stripped 0 bases from V and 1 base from J, with 8 bases between. Germline CDR1 and CDR2: SGHDN and FVKESK. CDR3 sequence reads: CASSQDAQRTDTQYF. As DNA, the CDR3 is TGTGCCAGCAGCCAAGATGCACAGCGCACAGATACGCAGTATTTT.

The chain couples TRBV12-3 or TRBV12-4 to TRBJ2-5; TRBD1 or TRBD2 may be the D gene (6 bases each). This CDR3 comprises 15 residues. Trimming took 7 bases from V and 1 from J, leaving 16 bases between them. CDR3 residues: CASTPSGGPQETQYF. CDR3 coding DNA: TGTGCCAGCACCCCTTCCGGGGGCCCCCAAGAGACCCAGTACTTC.

The V call is TRBV9, the J call TRBJ1-2, with D unresolved. The CDR3 contains 14 residues. V was shortened by 4 bases and J by 2 bases, with 12 bases between the two germline ends. Germline CDR1 and CDR2: SGDLS and YYNGEE. The CDR3 DNA reads as TGTGCCAGCAGCCCCCGCATCGCCAACTATGGCTACACCTTC. Its translation: CASSPRIANYGYTF.

The chain joins TRBV13 to TRBJ2-1; 10 positions agree with TRBD2. V was pared by 4 bases and J by 7 bases, with 7 bases of the junction left unmatched. The germline V gene encodes CDR1 PRHDT and CDR2 FYEKMQ (reference sequence). The CDR3 runs to 15 residues. The CDR3 DNA sequence: TGTGCCAGCAGCTCTCTAGCGGGGGTCCCAAATGAGCAGTTCTTC. Amino acids: CASSSLAGVPNEQFF.

There are a few counts of this clonotype. The V and J genes are TRBV27 and TRBJ2-3; 7 positions agree with TRBD2. Losses at the gene ends were 5 bases for V and 2 bases for J; bases not matched to a gene: 7. The CDR3 runs 15 residues. Germline CDR1 is MNHEY and CDR2 is SMNVEV (reference sequence). Here the CDR3 reads CASSRGGGTTDTQYF. In DNA form, the CDR3 reads TGTGCCAGCAGTCGGGGCGGGGGAACCACAGATACGCAGTATTTT.

This chain links TRBV4-3 with TRBJ2-1, with TRBD2 identical over 7 bases. Germline trimming cut 0 bases from V and 4 bases from J; bases unmatched to any gene: 6. CDR1 is LGHNA, CDR2 YSLEER, per germline. The CDR3 has 16 amino acids. As DNA, the CDR3 is TGCGCCAGCAGCCAAGATAAAGCAGCGGGATACAATGAGCAGTTCTTC. It encodes CASSQDKAAGYNEQFF.

The chain recombines TRBV4-2 with TRBJ2-1; D is unresolved. The J call is in doubt because the DNA end fits TRBJ2-7 better. Germline V gene data show CDR1 as LGHNA and CDR2 as YNFKEQ. The CDR3 runs 15 residues. CDR3 nucleotide sequence: TGTGCCAGCAGCCAAGCGAGCCCGTCCTACAATGAGCAGTACTTC. Translating gives CASSQASPSYNEQYF.

The gene calls are TRBV7-9 and TRBJ1-2, with 7 nucleotides matching TRBD1. There are 17 residues in the CDR3. J was trimmed by 2 bases and V by 7 bases; bases with no gene match: 16. Per the germline V gene, CDR1 is SEHNR and CDR2 is FQNEAQ (reference sequence). In DNA form, the CDR3 reads TGTGCCAGCACCGACAGGGTGGGGCAGGGAACCAACTATGGCTACACCTTC. Its translation: CASTDRVGQGTNYGYTF.

The chain employs TRBV29-1 and TRBJ2-1; D might be TRBD2 (6 bases). The V gene's germline CDR1 is SQVTM and CDR2 ANQGSEA. V was cut by 6 bases and J by 1 base, with 19 bases left in between. The CDR3 totals 16 residues. CDR3 loop: CSVKPHGGESYNEQFF. DNA of the CDR3: TGCAGCGTGAAACCTCACGGGGGAGAGTCCTACAATGAGCAGTTCTTC.

This chain uses TRBV20-1 with TRBJ1-1; the D is unclear. The CDR3 loop spans 14 amino acids. CDR1 is DFQATT, CDR2 SNEGSKA, per germline (reference sequence). V lost 6 bases to trimming and J lost 4 bases, with 18 bases between them. CDR3 in amino acids: CSARRPREATEAFF. The CDR3 DNA is TGCAGTGCCCGAAGGCCGCGGGAGGCCACTGAAGCTTTCTTT.

J is TRBJ2-1 and V is TRBV28; D is perhaps TRBD1 (6 bases). The V end lost 1 base, the J end lost 8 bases, and 12 bases lay between the germline ends. Germline assignment: CDR1 MDHEN and CDR2 SYDVKM. The CDR3 extends over 14 amino acids. CDR3 region: CASSLLGGADEQFF. The CDR3 DNA reads TGTGCCAGCAGTTTATTAGGGGGTGCCGATGAGCAGTTCTTC.

This clonotype showed up just a few times. This rearrangement joins TRBV6-1 to TRBJ2-7; maybe TRBD1 (6 bases). Per germline, CDR1 MNHNS and CDR2 SASEGT. Trimming stripped 7 bases from V and 5 bases from J, with 21 bases between. This CDR3 spans 15 amino acids. The CDR3 DNA sequence: TGTGCCAGCACCAGACCGCGCAGGGGATACCACGAGCAGTACTTC. Its protein product is CASTRPRRGYHEQYF.

In its sample, this clonotype was seen a few times. The chain combines TRBV13 with TRBJ2-3, with D perhaps assigned TRBD1 or TRBD2 (5 bases each). The germline V and J ends were trimmed by 3 bases and 5 bases, with 12 bases remaining between them. The CDR3 is 14 amino acids. Germline assignment: CDR1 PRHDT and CDR2 FYEKMQ (reference sequence). The CDR3 spells CASSFVGVGDTQYF. CDR3 nucleotides: TGTGCCAGCAGCTTCGTGGGGGTTGGAGATACGCAGTATTTT.

The CDR3 spells CAAGRSGANVLTF. The CDR3 DNA sequence: TGTGCCGCAGGCCGCTCTGGGGCCAACGTCCTGACTTTC. This sequence joins TRBV24-1 and TRBJ2-6, with no clear D. V was trimmed by 12 bases and J by 0 bases, leaving 8 bases between them. Looked up from germline, CDR1 is KGHDR and CDR2 is SFDVKD. This CDR3 region has 13 residues.

This clonotype was seen a handful of times. The CDR3 nucleotides are TGTGCCAGCAGCGTACAGGGGGCGCGCACAGATACGCAGTATTTT. Amino acids: CASSVQGARTDTQYF. V gene TRBV7-6 combines with J gene TRBJ2-3, with TRBD1 matching 9 bases. This CDR3 contains 15 residues. After removal of 5 bases from V and 1 base from J, the junction contained 4 bases not matched to a gene. Germline values: CDR1 SGHVS, CDR2 FNYEAQ.

The chain is built from TRBV11-2 and TRBJ2-1; D ambiguous. From germline, CDR1 is SGHAT and CDR2 FQNNGV. There are 16 residues in the CDR3. Trimming cost V 5 bases and J 2 bases, with 16 bases left between them. The CDR3 nucleotides read TGTGCCAGCAGCCCCCCGCGAAGGGTCACCTACAATGAGCAGTTCTTC. It is translated as CASSPPRRVTYNEQFF.

This clonotype appeared a few times. This CDR3 is CASSLTLGETQYF. The CDR3 DNA reads TGTGCCAGCAGCTTGACTCTTGGGGAGACCCAGTACTTC. This chain joins TRBV11-3 and TRBJ2-5; D remains unclear. Germline-derived CDR1 and CDR2 are SGHNT and YENEEA. Trimming shortened V by 3 bases and J by 5 bases, and 10 bases separated the two germline ends. The CDR3 totals 13 residues. The full variable domain, with the rest looked up from reference TRBV11-3 and TRBJ2-5, is EAGVVQSPRYKIIEKKQPVAFWCNPISGHNTLYWYLQNLGQGPELLIRYENEEAVDDSQLPKDRFSAERLKGVDSTLKIQPAELGDSAVYLCASSLTLGETQYFGPGTRLLVL.

The chain combines TRBV7-2 with TRBJ2-5; weak D call: TRBD2 (5 bases). CDR1 and CDR2 (germline): SGHTA, FQGNSA. The CDR3 spans 16 residues. V lost 5 bases, J lost 1 base, and 17 bases lay in between. DNA of the CDR3: TGTGCCAGCAGCCTACCTGAGGGATCGGGCCAAGAGACCCAGTACTTC. Translating it yields CASSLPEGSGQETQYF.